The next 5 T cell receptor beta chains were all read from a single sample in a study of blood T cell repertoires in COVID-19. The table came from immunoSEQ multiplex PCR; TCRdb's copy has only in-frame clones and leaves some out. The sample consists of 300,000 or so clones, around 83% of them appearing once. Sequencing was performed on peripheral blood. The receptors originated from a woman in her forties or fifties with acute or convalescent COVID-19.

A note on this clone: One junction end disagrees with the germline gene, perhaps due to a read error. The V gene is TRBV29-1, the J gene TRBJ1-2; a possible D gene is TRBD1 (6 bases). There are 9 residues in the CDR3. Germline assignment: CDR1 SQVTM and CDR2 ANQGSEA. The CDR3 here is CSVPPGQHF. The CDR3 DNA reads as TGCAGCGTGCCTCCGGGACAACACTTC.

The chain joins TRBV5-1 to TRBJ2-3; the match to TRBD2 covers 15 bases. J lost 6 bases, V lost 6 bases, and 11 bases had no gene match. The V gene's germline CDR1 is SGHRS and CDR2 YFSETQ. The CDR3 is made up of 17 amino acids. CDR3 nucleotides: TGCGCCAGCACCGTGGGGACTAGCGGGGGGTTAGGGGATACGCAGTATTTT. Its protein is CASTVGTSGGLGDTQYF.

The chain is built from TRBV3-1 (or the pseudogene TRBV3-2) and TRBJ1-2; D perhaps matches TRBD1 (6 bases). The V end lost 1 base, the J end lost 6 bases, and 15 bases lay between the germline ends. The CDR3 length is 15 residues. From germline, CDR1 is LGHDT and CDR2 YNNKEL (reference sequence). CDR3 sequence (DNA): TGTGCCAGCAGCCAAGGGGACATCCCCAGGAATGGCTACACCTTC. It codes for CASSQGDIPRNGYTF.

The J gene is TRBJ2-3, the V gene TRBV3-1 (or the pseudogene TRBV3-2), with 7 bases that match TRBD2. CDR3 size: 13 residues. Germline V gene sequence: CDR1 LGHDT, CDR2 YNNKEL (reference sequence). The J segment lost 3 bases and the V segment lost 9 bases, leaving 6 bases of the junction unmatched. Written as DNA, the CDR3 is TGTGCCAGAGGCGGGAGTTGGACAGATACGCAGTATTTT. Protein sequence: CARGGSWTDTQYF.

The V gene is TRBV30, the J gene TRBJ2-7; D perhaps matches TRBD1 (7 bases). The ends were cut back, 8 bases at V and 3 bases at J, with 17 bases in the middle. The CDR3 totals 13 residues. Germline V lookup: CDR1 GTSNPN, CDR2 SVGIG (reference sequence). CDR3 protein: CAQTGTGDYEQYF. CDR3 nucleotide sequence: TGTGCCCAGACAGGGACTGGAGACTACGAGCAGTACTTC.